The present T cell receptor (beta chain) was sequenced within a study of cytomegalovirus exposure and HLA in healthy donors. Notes on the study in general: A later analysis found common viral pathogens apparently linked to several of the most significant clusters. The likely explanation for a cluster of highly shared sequence variants was sequencing artifact. A link between a missense DCLRE1C variant and TCR beta V- and J-gene trimming emerged from a later analysis.

Worth noting for this clone: The antigen remains undetermined.

Researchers ran the PCR with 60 Vbeta and 13 Jbeta primers. Per the study methods: Unique TCR beta chains numbered around 80 million in a later analysis, with around 10 million shared. The method was immunoSEQ multiplex PCR; TCRdb's version includes in-frame clones alone and lacks a portion of them. V and J calls and clone size are given by that table; D and trimming were obtained from the DNA. This table holds more than 85,000 clones, approximately 16% found once. Germline-derived CDR1 and CDR2 are PRHDT and FYEKMQ (reference sequence). This CDR3 has 19 amino acids. The V gene end was trimmed by 5 bases and the J gene end by 7 bases; junction bases not matched to a gene: 23.

The chain links TRBV13 to TRBJ2-1; TRBD2 agrees at 7 bases. Sequenced material: PBMCs. The sequence derives from a female donor in good health and CMV-seronegative. CDR3 coding DNA: TGTGCCAGCAGCCGGGGAGGGGCGGGGCTCCTTTTACTGGGGAATGAGCAGTTCTTC. It encodes CASSRGGAGLLLLGNEQFF.